The rows below give T cell receptor beta chains drawn from one sample of a study of blood T cell repertoires in COVID-19. Sequencing used immunoSEQ multiplex PCR; TCRdb keeps in-frame clones, though not all of them. The sample records 50,000 to 65,000 clones, roughly 87% being singletons. The sequenced material came from peripheral blood. These TCRs come from a man aged 50-60 years with active COVID-19. CDR3s include the opening cysteine and the closing phenylalanine or tryptophan. The D gene is left open where the match is weak. Not every row has a clone size; where given, it reads once, few, many or a size class.

v_call	d_call	j_call	clone_size	cdr3_nt	cdr3_aa
TRBV29-1	-	TRBJ2-1	-	TGCAGCGTTGACTACTACGACAATGAGCAGTTCTTC	CSVDYYDNEQFF
TRBV29-1	TRBD2	TRBJ2-1	-	TGCAGCGTTGAAGATCGGGTTAGCGGGGGAAATGAGCAGTTCTTC	CSVEDRVSGGNEQFF
TRBV12-3/TRBV12-4	-	TRBJ1-1	-	TGTGCCAGCAGCCTCGGCGGCAGCACTGAAGCTTTCTTT	CASSLGGSTEAFF
TRBV7-2	-	TRBJ1-5	-	TGTGCCAGCAGAGTGACAGTGAATAGCAATCAGCCCCAGCATTTT	CASRVTVNSNQPQHF
TRBV5-6	-	TRBJ1-4	-	TGTGCCAGCAGCTTCGGCAGACACGCAACTAATGAAAAACTGTTTTTT	CASSFGRHATNEKLFF
TRBV3-1/TRBV3-2	-	TRBJ2-1	-	TGTGCCAGCAGCCCTTGGGACTCCCGTGAGCAGTTCTTC	CASSPWDSREQFF
TRBV29-1	-	TRBJ1-1	-	TGCAGCGTTGCCGGGGGGGACACTGAAGCTTTCTTT	CSVAGGDTEAFF
TRBV5-1	TRBD2	TRBJ2-7	-	TGCGCCAGCAGCCCCCGGGGGGACTTCTCCTACGAGCAGTACTTC	CASSPRGDFSYEQYF
TRBV2	-	TRBJ1-1	-	TGTGCCTTTTCGCCGAGGGGGAGGGACACTGAAGCTTTCTTT	CAFSPRGRDTEAFF
TRBV9	TRBD2	TRBJ2-3	-	TGTGCCAGCAGCGTAGCTGCCGGGGGGGCGAGAGATACGCAGTATTTT	CASSVAAGGARDTQYF
TRBV5-1	TRBD1	TRBJ1-2	-	TGCGCCAGCAGCTCTAATACAGGGGGTCAAGATGGCTACACCTTC	CASSSNTGGQDGYTF
TRBV6-5	TRBD1	TRBJ2-3	few	TGTGCCAGCAAGGGGGCGAGCACAGATACGCAGTATTTT	CASKGASTDTQYF
TRBV5-1	TRBD1	TRBJ2-7	-	TGCGCCAGCAGCTTGAGGACTGGGGACAGGTCCTACGAGCAGTACTTC	CASSLRTGDRSYEQYF
TRBV9	TRBD2	TRBJ2-7	-	TGTGCCAGCAGGGTGCCCCTGCGGGGGGGAGTGGTCGAGCAGTACTTC	CASRVPLRGGVVEQYF
TRBV19	-	TRBJ2-7	-	TGTGCCAGTAGTGGCACAATTTCCTACGAGCAGTACTTC	CASSGTISYEQYF
TRBV4-3	TRBD1	TRBJ1-4	-	TGCGCCAGCAGCCTCGCCGGGACAGAGGCTGAAAAACTGTTTTTT	CASSLAGTEAEKLFF
TRBV10-3	-	TRBJ2-7	-	TGTGCCATCAGTGAGTCGATTCTTCTAGCTCCCTCCCACGAGCAGTACTTC	CAISESILLAPSHEQYF
TRBV6-5	TRBD1	TRBJ2-7	few	TGTGCCAGCGCCGGGGGACAGGCGTCTATCTACGAGCAGTACTTC	CASAGGQASIYEQYF
TRBV11-2	TRBD2	TRBJ2-3	-	TGTGCCAGCAGCTTATGGACGGGACTAGCGGGCTCCGGTGATACGCAGTATTTT	CASSLWTGLAGSGDTQYF
TRBV4-1	TRBD2	TRBJ2-3	-	TGCGCCAGCAGCCGAGGACTAGTAGGTGCGCAGTATTTT	CASSRGLVGAQYF
TRBV18	-	TRBJ1-1	-	TGTGCCAGCTCCCTGGGGGACCAGGGCGCGGGGGCTTTCTTT	CASSLGDQGAGAFF
TRBV5-4	-	TRBJ2-2	-	TGTGCCAGCAGCTTGGACGGGAACACCGGGGAGCTGTTTTTT	CASSLDGNTGELFF
TRBV6-6	-	TRBJ2-1	-	TGTGCCAGCAGGGACAGGACAGAGCGGGCTGAGCAGTTCTTC	CASRDRTERAEQFF
TRBV4-1	-	TRBJ1-5	-	TGCGCCAGCAGCCAGTGGTCGGGTATGCATCAGCCCCAGCATTTT	CASSQWSGMHQPQHF
TRBV6-5	TRBD2	TRBJ2-3	-	TGTGCCAGCAAGGCTGGCGGGGGTAGGGATACGCAGTATTTT	CASKAGGGRDTQYF
TRBV5-4	TRBD1	TRBJ1-3	-	TGTGCCAGCAGCTTACAGGGGGCATCCTCTGGAAACACCATATATTTT	CASSLQGASSGNTIYF
TRBV6-5	TRBD1	TRBJ1-2	-	TGTGCCAGCAGTCCCCGGGACAGGGATGGCTACACCTTC	CASSPRDRDGYTF
TRBV3-1/TRBV3-2	TRBD1	TRBJ2-4	-	TGTGCCAGCAGCACCCGGGACAGGGGAATTCAGTACTTC	CASSTRDRGIQYF
TRBV2	TRBD1	TRBJ2-7	once	TGTGCCAGCAGCATACCCGGGACAGGGACGAGAGAGCAGTACTTC	CASSIPGTGTREQYF
TRBV11-2	-	TRBJ1-1	-	TGTGCCAGCAGCTTAGAGGCGGGGGTCCTAAGCGCTGAAGCTTTCTTT	CASSLEAGVLSAEAFF
TRBV30	-	TRBJ1-1	-	TGTGCCTGGAGTCATAGGGGCATGGGGGGCACTGAAGCTTTCTTT	CAWSHRGMGGTEAFF
TRBV5-4	TRBD1	TRBJ1-4	-	TGTGCCAGCGGACAGGGGGCGGGGGCTAATGAAAAACTGTTTTTT	CASGQGAGANEKLFF
TRBV5-6	-	TRBJ1-2	-	TGTGCCAGCAGCTTGGAAAACAGGCTTAACTATGGCTACACCTTC	CASSLENRLNYGYTF